This entry concerns a single TCR beta chain. This entry comes from a study of blood T cell repertoires in COVID-19. The wider study: Samples taken during acute and convalescent COVID-19 were collected in the United States, Italy and Spain. Sources were T cells, B-cell-depleted T cells, or PBMCs; the material itself was cDNA or gDNA.

Germline-derived CDR1 and CDR2 are LGHNA and YNFKEQ. V was pared by 4 bases and J by 2 bases, with 15 bases between. The CDR3 is 16 residues long. Assay used: immunoSEQ multiplex PCR; TCRdb lists only in-frame clones, some missing. The sample comprises 250,000 to 300,000 clones, around 90% of which are singletons, and under 2.5% rests with the top ten. The receptor's source is a man aged 50 or older with acute or convalescent COVID-19. Sequencing used peripheral blood. The chain combines TRBV4-2 with TRBJ1-3; D not resolved. In nucleotides, the CDR3 is TGTGCCAGCAGCCTAGAAGGATCGGGTCCTGGAAACACCATATATTTT. Amino acids: CASSLEGSGPGNTIYF.